This paragraph reports one TCR beta chain. Its antigen remains unidentified. This sample is part of a study of cytomegalovirus exposure and HLA in healthy donors. General study results and limits: TRBV6-2, TRBV6-3 and other indistinguishable V segments were excluded. Across donors, most TCRs were seen rarely, yet some public ones were widespread.

The V gene's germline CDR1 is SEHNR and CDR2 FQNEAQ (reference sequence). CDR3 length: 14 residues. Trimming removed 3 bases at V and 6 bases at J, with 15 bases between. Use of 60 Vbeta and 13 Jbeta primers characterized the PCR. TCRdb keeps only in-frame clones here, not all; method: immunoSEQ multiplex PCR. The repertoire table contains 150,000 to 250,000 clones. The specimen was PBMCs. The chain carries TRBV7-9 and TRBJ2-7; weak D call: TRBD1 (6 bases). This TCR was sampled from a boy younger than 18 in good health and CMV-seronegative. The CDR3 here is CASSFMVLGAEQYF. CDR3 bases: TGTGCCAGCAGCTTTATGGTGCTGGGGGCCGAGCAGTACTTC.